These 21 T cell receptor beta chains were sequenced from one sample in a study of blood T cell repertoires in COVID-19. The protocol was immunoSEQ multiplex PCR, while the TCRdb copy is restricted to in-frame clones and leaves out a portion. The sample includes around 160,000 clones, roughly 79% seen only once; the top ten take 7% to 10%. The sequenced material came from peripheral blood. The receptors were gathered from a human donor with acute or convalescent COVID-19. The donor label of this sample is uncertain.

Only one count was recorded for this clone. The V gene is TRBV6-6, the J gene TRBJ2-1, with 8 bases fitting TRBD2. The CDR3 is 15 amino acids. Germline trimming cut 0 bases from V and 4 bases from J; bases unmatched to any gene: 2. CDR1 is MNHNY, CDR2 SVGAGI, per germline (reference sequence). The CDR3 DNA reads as TGTGCCAGCAGTTACTCGGCTAGCGGGTACAATGAGCAGTTCTTC. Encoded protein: CASSYSASGYNEQFF.

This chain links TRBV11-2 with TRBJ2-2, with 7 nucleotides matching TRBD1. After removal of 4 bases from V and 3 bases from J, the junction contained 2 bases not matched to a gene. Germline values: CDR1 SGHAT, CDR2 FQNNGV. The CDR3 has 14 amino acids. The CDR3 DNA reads TGTGCCAGCAGCTATACAGGGGACACCGGGGAGCTGTTTTTT. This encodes CASSYTGDTGELFF.

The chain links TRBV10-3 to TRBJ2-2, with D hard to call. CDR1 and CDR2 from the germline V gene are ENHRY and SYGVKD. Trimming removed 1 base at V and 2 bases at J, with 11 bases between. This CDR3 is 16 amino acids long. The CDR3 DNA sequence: TGTGCCATCAGTGAGTTCCCCGCGGCCAACACCGGGGAGCTGTTTTTT. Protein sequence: CAISEFPAANTGELFF.

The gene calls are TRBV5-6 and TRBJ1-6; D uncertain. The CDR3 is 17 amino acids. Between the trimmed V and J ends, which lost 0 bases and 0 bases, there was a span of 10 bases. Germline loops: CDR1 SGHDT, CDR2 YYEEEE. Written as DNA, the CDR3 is TGTGCCAGCAGCTTGGCCGTGAGGAGCTCCTATAATTCACCCCTCCACTTT. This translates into CASSLAVRSSYNSPLHF. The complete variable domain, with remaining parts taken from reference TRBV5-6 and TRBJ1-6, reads DAGVTQSPTHLIKTRGQQVTLRCSPKSGHDTVSWYQQALGQGPQFIFQYYEEEERQRGNFPDRFSGHQFPNYSSELNVNALLLGDSALYLCASSLAVRSSYNSPLHFGNGTRLTVT.

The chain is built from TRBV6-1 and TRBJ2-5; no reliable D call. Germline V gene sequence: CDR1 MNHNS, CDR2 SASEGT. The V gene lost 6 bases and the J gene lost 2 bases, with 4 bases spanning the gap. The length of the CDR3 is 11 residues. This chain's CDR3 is CASRYQETQYF. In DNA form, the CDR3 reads TGTGCCAGCAGGTATCAAGAGACCCAGTACTTC.

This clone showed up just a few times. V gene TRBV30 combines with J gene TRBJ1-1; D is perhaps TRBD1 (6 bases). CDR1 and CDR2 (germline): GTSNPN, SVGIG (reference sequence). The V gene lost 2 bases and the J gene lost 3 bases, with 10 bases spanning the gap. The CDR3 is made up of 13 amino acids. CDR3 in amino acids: CAWSTGGHTEAFF. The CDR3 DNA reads TGTGCCTGGAGTACGGGGGGGCACACTGAAGCTTTCTTT.

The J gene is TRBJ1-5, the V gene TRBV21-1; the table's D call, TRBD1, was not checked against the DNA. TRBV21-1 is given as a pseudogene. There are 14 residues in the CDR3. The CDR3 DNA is TGTGCCAGCAGACCCTCAGGGGGTGGGCAGCCCCAGCATTTT. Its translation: CASRPSGGGQPQHF.

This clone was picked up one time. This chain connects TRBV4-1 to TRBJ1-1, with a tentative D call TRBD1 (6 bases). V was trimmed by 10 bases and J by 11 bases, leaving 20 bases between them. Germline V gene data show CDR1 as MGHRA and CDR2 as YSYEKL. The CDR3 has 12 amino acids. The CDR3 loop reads CATSDSPGFAFF. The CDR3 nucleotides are TGCGCCACCTCGGACAGTCCCGGGTTCGCTTTCTTT.

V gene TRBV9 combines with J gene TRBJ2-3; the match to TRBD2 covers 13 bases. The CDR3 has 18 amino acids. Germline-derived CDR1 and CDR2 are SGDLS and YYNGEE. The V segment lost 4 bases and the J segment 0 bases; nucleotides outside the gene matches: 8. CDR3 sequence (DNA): TGTGCCAGCAGCACTGGGACTAGCGGGGCTCTTAGCACAGATACGCAGTATTTT. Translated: CASSTGTSGALSTDTQYF.

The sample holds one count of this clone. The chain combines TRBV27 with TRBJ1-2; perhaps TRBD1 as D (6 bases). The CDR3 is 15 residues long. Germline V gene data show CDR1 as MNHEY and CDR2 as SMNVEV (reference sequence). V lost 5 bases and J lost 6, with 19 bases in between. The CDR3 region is CASSPRGTTGDGYTF. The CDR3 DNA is TGTGCCAGCAGTCCCCGGGGCACGACAGGCGATGGCTACACCTTC.

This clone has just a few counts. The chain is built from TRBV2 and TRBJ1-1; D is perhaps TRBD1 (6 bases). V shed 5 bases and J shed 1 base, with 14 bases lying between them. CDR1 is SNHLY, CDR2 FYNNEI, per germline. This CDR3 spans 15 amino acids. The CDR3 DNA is TGTGCCAGCAGTCTCCAGGGGATGGGGAACACTGAAGCTTTCTTT. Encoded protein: CASSLQGMGNTEAFF.

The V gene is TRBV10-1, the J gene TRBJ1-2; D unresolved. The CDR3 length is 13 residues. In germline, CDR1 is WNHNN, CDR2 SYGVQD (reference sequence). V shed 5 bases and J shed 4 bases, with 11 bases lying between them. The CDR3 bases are TGCGCCAGCAGTCCCGACGGGATCTATGGCTACACCTTC. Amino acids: CASSPDGIYGYTF.

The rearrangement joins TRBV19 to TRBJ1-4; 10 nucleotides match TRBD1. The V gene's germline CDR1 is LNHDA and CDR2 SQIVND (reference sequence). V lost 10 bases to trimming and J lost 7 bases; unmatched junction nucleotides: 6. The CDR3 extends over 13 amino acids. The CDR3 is CATGQGVGEKLFF. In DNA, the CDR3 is TGTGCCACCGGACAGGGGGTTGGTGAAAAACTGTTTTTT.

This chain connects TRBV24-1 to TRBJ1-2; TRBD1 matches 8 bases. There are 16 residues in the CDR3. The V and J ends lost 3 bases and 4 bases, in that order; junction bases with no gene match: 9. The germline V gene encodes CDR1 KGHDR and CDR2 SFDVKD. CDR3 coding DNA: TGTGCCACCAGTGATAAGCGGACAGGGAGTTCCTATGGCTACACCTTC. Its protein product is CATSDKRTGSSYGYTF.

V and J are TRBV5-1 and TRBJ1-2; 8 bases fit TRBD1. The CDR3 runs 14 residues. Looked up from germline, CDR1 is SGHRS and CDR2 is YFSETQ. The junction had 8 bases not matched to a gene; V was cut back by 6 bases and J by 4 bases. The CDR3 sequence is CASTIEQGGYGYTF. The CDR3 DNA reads TGCGCCAGCACGATAGAACAGGGGGGCTATGGCTACACCTTC.

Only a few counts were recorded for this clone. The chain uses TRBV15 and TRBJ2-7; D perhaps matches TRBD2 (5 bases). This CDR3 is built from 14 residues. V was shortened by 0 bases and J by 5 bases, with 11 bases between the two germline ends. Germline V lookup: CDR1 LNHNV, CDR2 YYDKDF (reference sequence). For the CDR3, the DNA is TGTGCCACCAGCAGAGACAGCGGCAAAAACGAGCAGTACTTC. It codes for CATSRDSGKNEQYF.

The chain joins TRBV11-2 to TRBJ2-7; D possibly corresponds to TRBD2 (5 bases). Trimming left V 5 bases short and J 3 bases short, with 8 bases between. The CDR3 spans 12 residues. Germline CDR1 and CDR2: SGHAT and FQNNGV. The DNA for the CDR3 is TGTGCCAGCAGCCCTACTAGCTACGAGCAGTACGTC. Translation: CASSPTSYEQYV.

The CDR3 loop reads CASSEAGAYNEQFF. The CDR3 DNA reads as TGTGCCAGCAGTGAGGCGGGGGCTTACAATGAGCAGTTCTTC. The chain has TRBV2 and TRBJ2-1, with D perhaps TRBD2 (7 bases). V lost 3 bases, J lost 4 bases, and 10 bases lay in between. CDR3 length: 14 residues. Germline CDR1 SNHLY, CDR2 FYNNEI.

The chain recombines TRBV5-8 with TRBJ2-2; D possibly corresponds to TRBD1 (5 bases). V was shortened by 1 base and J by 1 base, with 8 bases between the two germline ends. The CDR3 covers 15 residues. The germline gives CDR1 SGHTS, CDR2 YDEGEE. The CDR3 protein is CASSLNQGNTGELFF. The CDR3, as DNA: TGTGCCAGCAGCTTGAATCAGGGGAACACCGGGGAGCTGTTTTTT. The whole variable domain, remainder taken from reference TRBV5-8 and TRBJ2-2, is EAGVTQSPTHLIKTRGQQATLRCSPISGHTSVYWYQQALGLGLQFLLWYDEGEERNRGNFPPRFSGRQFPNYSSELNVNALELEDSALYLCASSLNQGNTGELFFGEGSRLTVL.

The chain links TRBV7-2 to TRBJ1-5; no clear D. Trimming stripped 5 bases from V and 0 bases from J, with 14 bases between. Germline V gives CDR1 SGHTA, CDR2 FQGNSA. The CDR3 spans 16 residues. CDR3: CASSDEGSYSNQPQHF. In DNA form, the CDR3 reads TGTGCCAGCAGCGACGAAGGGAGTTATAGCAATCAGCCCCAGCATTTT.

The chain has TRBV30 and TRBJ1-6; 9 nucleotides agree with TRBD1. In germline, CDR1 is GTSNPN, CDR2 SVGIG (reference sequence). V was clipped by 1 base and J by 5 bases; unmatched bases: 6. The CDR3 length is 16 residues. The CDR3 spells CAWSEGTGKNNSPLHF. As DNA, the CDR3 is TGTGCCTGGAGTGAGGGGACAGGGAAAAATAATTCACCCCTCCACTTT.